The 15 T cell receptor beta chains below come from one sample, sequenced in a study of shared clonotypes between healthy human individuals. Data came from immunoSEQ multiplex PCR; TCRdb stores just in-frame clones and leaves some out. Seen here are around 2,000,000 clones, about 95% observed once, and the top ten hold roughly 1%. CD8 cells classed as naive were CD45RO-negative and positively selected for CCR7, excluding terminally differentiated effector memory CD45RA+ cells. Sequenced input: naive CD8+ T cells sorted from blood. These receptors all come from a young man in good health.

This rearrangement joins TRBV5-6 to TRBJ2-7, with D hard to call. The CDR3 sequence is 14 residues long. V was cut by 0 bases and J by 5 bases, with 12 bases left in between. Germline V CDR1 and CDR2: SGHDT, YYEEEE. CDR3 loop: CASSLAGRQNEQYF. The CDR3 DNA sequence: TGTGCCAGCAGCTTGGCCGGCCGCCAGAACGAGCAGTACTTC.

Comments on this clone: Other DNA sequences in this specimen translate into the identical CDR3. The chain carries TRBV9 and TRBJ2-5; D is tentatively TRBD1 or TRBD2 (5 bases each). This CDR3 comprises 15 residues. The V end lost 0 bases, the J end lost 4 bases, and 13 bases lay between the germline ends. CDR1 and CDR2 (germline): SGDLS, YYNGEE. The CDR3 region has the DNA TGTGCCAGCAGCGTAGGTGGGACGCCGGGAGAGACCCAGTACTTC. Its protein is CASSVGGTPGETQYF.

The CDR3 region is CASSELASGNYEQYF. In nucleotides, the CDR3 is TGTGCCAGCAGTGAACTGGCTAGCGGCAATTACGAGCAGTACTTC. The rearrangement links TRBV2 to TRBJ2-7, with 7 nucleotides matching TRBD2. The germline V gene encodes CDR1 SNHLY and CDR2 FYNNEI. V lost 2 bases, J lost 4 bases, and 8 bases stayed unmatched. The CDR3 totals 15 residues.

This chain joins TRBV19 and TRBJ2-3; 14 nucleotides agree with TRBD2. J was trimmed by 6 bases and V by 5 bases; bases with no gene match: 7. Germline CDR1 is LNHDA and CDR2 is SQIVND (reference sequence). This CDR3 region has 16 residues. The CDR3 DNA reads TGTGCCAGTAGTCCGGGGACTAGCGGGGGACTGGATACGCAGTATTTT. It translates to CASSPGTSGGLDTQYF.

The chain joins TRBV10-3 to TRBJ2-3, with 10 bases fitting TRBD1. This CDR3 has 14 residues. Germline CDR1 is ENHRY and CDR2 is SYGVKD. The V segment lost 11 bases and the J segment 1 base; nucleotides outside the gene matches: 6. In DNA, the CDR3 is TGTGCCGCCAAGGGGACAGGGGGCACAGATACGCAGTATTTT. Amino acid sequence: CAAKGTGGTDTQYF.

The J gene is TRBJ1-1, the V gene TRBV6-5; TRBD1 agrees at 8 bases. From germline, CDR1 is MNHEY and CDR2 SVGAGI. The CDR3 runs to 14 residues. The V segment lost 1 base and the J segment 11 bases; nucleotides outside the gene matches: 9. The chain's CDR3 is CASSYYQGAMEAFF. CDR3 nucleotide sequence: TGTGCCAGCAGTTACTATCAGGGGGCGATGGAGGCTTTCTTT.

The CDR3 region is CSVEDERAGETQYF. DNA of the CDR3: TGCAGCGTTGAAGATGAGAGGGCAGGGGAGACCCAGTACTTC. V usage is TRBV29-1 and J usage is TRBJ2-5; D possibly uses TRBD1 or TRBD2 (5 bases each). Germline loops: CDR1 SQVTM, CDR2 ANQGSEA. V shed 0 bases and J shed 5 bases, with 13 bases lying between them. This CDR3 spans 14 amino acids.

The J gene is TRBJ2-5, the V gene TRBV7-2; 9 positions agree with TRBD2. V shed 5 bases, J shed 4 bases, and the junction held 8 bases outside the gene matches. Per the germline V gene, CDR1 is SGHTA and CDR2 is FQGNSA. There are 15 residues in the CDR3. Here the CDR3 DNA reads TGTGCCAGCAGCCAGTCGGCGGGGGGGCCAGAGACCCAGTACTTC. Protein: CASSQSAGGPETQYF.

This chain links TRBV4-2 with TRBJ2-7; 10 nucleotides match TRBD2. Germline V gene lookup returns CDR1 LGHNA and CDR2 YNFKEQ. V lost 4 bases to trimming and J lost 7 bases; unmatched junction nucleotides: 4. The CDR3 has 13 residues. CDR3 region: CASSPGLASEQYF. CDR3 nucleotides: TGTGCCAGCAGCCCGGGACTAGCGTCTGAGCAGTACTTC.

The chain carries TRBV7-9 and TRBJ1-3; tentative D call: TRBD1 (5 bases). This CDR3 is 14 amino acids long. Trimming shortened V by 6 bases and J by 1 base, and 10 bases separated the two germline ends. Per germline, CDR1 SEHNR and CDR2 FQNEAQ (reference sequence). CDR3 DNA sequence: TGTGCCAGCAGATCTCCAGGGTCTGGAAACACCATATATTTT. Translated, it gives CASRSPGSGNTIYF. Full variable domain (outside the CDR3, taken from reference TRBV7-9 and TRBJ1-3): DTGVSQNPRHKITKRGQNVTFRCDPISEHNRLYWYRQTLGQGPEFLTYFQNEAQLEKSRLLSDRFSAERPKGSFSTLEIQRTEQGDSAMYLCASRSPGSGNTIYFGEGSWLTVV.

V usage is TRBV11-2 and J usage is TRBJ2-1, with D possibly TRBD2 on 5 matching bases. The CDR3 is made up of 14 amino acids. The germline V and J ends were trimmed by 4 bases and 3 bases, with 10 bases remaining between them. The germline V gene has CDR1 SGHAT and CDR2 FQNNGV. The CDR3, as DNA: TGTGCCAGCAGCTCCGTAGCGAGCTACAATGAGCAGTTCTTC. It encodes CASSSVASYNEQFF.

The chain employs TRBV13 and TRBJ2-2; D call uncertain. The germline V and J ends were trimmed by 3 bases and 4 bases, with 9 bases remaining between them. The germline V gene encodes CDR1 PRHDT and CDR2 FYEKMQ (reference sequence). The CDR3 covers 14 residues. In DNA form, the CDR3 reads TGTGCCAGCAGCTTTATCGGTAGCACCGGGGAGCTGTTTTTT. Protein product: CASSFIGSTGELFF.

The genes are TRBV30 and TRBJ1-1; weak D call: TRBD1 (6 bases). Germline-derived CDR1 and CDR2 are GTSNPN and SVGIG (reference sequence). The V end was cut by 2 bases, the J end by 1 base, with 14 bases between. The CDR3 loop spans 15 amino acids. This chain's CDR3 is CAWSIEDSPNTEAFF. The CDR3 DNA reads as TGTGCCTGGAGTATAGAGGACAGTCCGAACACTGAAGCTTTCTTT.

This clone occurred once. This rearrangement joins TRBV6-5 to TRBJ1-2; D ambiguous. Germline V lookup: CDR1 MNHEY, CDR2 SVGAGI. This CDR3 is 14 amino acids long. V dropped 6 bases and J dropped 1 base, with 12 bases sitting between them. The CDR3 reads CASSPEHLNYGYTF. CDR3 in DNA: TGTGCCAGCAGCCCTGAACACCTTAACTATGGCTACACCTTC.

The chain uses TRBV7-2 and TRBJ2-7, with 10 nucleotides matching TRBD2. This CDR3 is 15 amino acids long. CDR1 and CDR2 from the germline V gene are SGHTA and FQGNSA. The V and J ends lost 5 bases and 5 bases, in that order; junction bases with no gene match: 9. CDR3 sequence (DNA): TGTGCCAGCAGCCAGACGTCTAGCGGGGGACACGAGCAGTACTTC. It specifies CASSQTSSGGHEQYF.